This T cell receptor beta chain stems from a study of long-term antiretroviral therapy in people with HIV. The authors ran the immunoSEQ assay, v3.0, at survey level. Method: immunoSEQ multiplex PCR; TCRdb's copy keeps in-frame clones and lacks some. Of around 26,000 clones listed, roughly three quarters were seen once; the top ten hold more than 4%. The study's findings and limits: Pre-ART clonal expansion yielded clones that dominated the repertoire at all time points. Despite increasing after ART, diversity remained lower than that of transplant donor controls.

Germline CDR1 and CDR2: SGHTA and FQGNSA. The length of the CDR3 is 13 residues. With 2 bases removed from V and 11 bases from J, the gap between germline ends came to 15 bases. To note about this clone: Its antigen is currently unknown.

The source was unsorted PBMCs, collected 0.5 years after starting antiretroviral therapy. This receptor was obtained from a woman aged 40 to 55 with HIV. This sequence joins TRBV7-2 and TRBJ1-1; maybe TRBD1 (5 bases). CDR3 in DNA: TGTGCCAGCAGCTTATGGGGGGAGGGGAGTGCTTTCTTT. This codes for CASSLWGEGSAFF.